Presented here are 10 T cell receptor beta chains from one specimen sequenced in a study of technical replicates of blood from a few donors. Here immunoSEQ multiplex PCR was the method, and the copy in TCRdb shows in-frame clones only, minus some. The data contain almost 65,000 clones, 75% to 90% of them singletons. Sequenced input: PBMCs. Receptor source: a human donor in good health. Some clones in this sample may be carry-over from other donors' samples.

This chain links TRBV12-1 with TRBJ2-1; the D call in the table, TRBD2, was not verified against the DNA. TRBV12-1 is described as a pseudogene. This CDR3 comprises 17 residues. For the CDR3, the DNA is TGTGCCAGCAGCCCTACCCAGCGGGAAAGCTCCTACAATGAGCAGTTCTTC. Encoded protein: CASSPTQRESSYNEQFF.

The chain is built from TRBV4-1 and TRBJ2-3, with D possibly being TRBD2 (5 bases). Trimming pared 4 bases from V and 6 bases from J, leaving 14 bases between. The length of the CDR3 is 14 residues. Germline CDR1 is MGHRA and CDR2 is YSYEKL. The CDR3 loop reads CASSLFAQRDTQYF. As DNA, the CDR3 is TGCGCCAGCAGCCTCTTCGCCCAGCGGGATACGCAGTATTTT.

Sample share makes this clone large. The rearrangement uses TRBV7-9 and TRBJ1-6, with a possible D match to TRBD1 (5 bases). The V gene's germline CDR1 is SEHNR and CDR2 FQNEAQ (reference sequence). This CDR3 region has 15 residues. With 10 bases removed from V and 6 bases from J, the gap between germline ends came to 19 bases. CDR3 in DNA: TGTGCCACCCACGGTCCGACAGCCATTAATTCACCCCTCCACTTT. Translated: CATHGPTAINSPLHF.

The chain employs TRBV9 and TRBJ2-7; no definite D call. The V end lost 0 bases, the J end lost 2 bases, and 12 bases lay between the germline ends. The CDR3 is 15 residues long. From germline, CDR1 is SGDLS and CDR2 YYNGEE. The CDR3 sequence is CASSVGGQSPYEQYF. In DNA form, the CDR3 reads TGTGCCAGCAGCGTAGGCGGTCAGAGCCCCTACGAGCAGTACTTC.

The rearrangement uses TRBV18 and TRBJ1-2; perhaps TRBD1 as D (6 bases). The CDR3 is 14 amino acids. V was trimmed by 5 bases and J by 6 bases, leaving 16 bases between them. Germline CDR1 reads KGHSH; CDR2 reads LQKENI. CDR3 coding DNA: TGTGCCAGCTCATTGGACAGTCAGCAGGATGGCTACACCTTC. Residues: CASSLDSQQDGYTF.

This clone has just a few counts. The chain joins TRBV7-9 to TRBJ2-7; 7 bases match TRBD1. The CDR3 has 16 amino acids. Trimming cost V 4 bases and J 0 bases; bases outside gene matches: 9. Per germline, CDR1 SEHNR and CDR2 FQNEAQ (reference sequence). The CDR3 here is CASSSTGDRDSYEQYF. The CDR3, as DNA: TGTGCCAGCAGCTCAACAGGCGACAGGGACTCCTACGAGCAGTACTTC.

With regard to this clone: This sample includes further DNA sequences coding for the same CDR3. The V gene is TRBV7-2, the J gene TRBJ1-2; 7 nucleotides align to TRBD1. V shed 5 bases and J 5 bases; nucleotides not matched to a gene: 11. Germline CDR1 is SGHTA and CDR2 is FQGNSA. The CDR3 length is 15 residues. CDR3 sequence (DNA): TGTGCCAGCAGCCCCCGACAGGGCCCAGGATATGGCTACACCTTC. It is translated as CASSPRQGPGYGYTF. The full variable domain, with the rest looked up from reference TRBV7-2 and TRBJ1-2, is GAGVSQSPSNKVTEKGKDVELRCDPISGHTALYWYRQSLGQGLEFLIYFQGNSAPDKSGLPSDRFSAERTGGSVSTLTIQRTQQEDSAVYLCASSPRQGPGYGYTFGSGTRLTVV.

This clone was seen only once. The gene calls are TRBV6-5 and TRBJ2-1; TRBD2 matches 9 bases. The junction had 7 bases not matched to a gene; V was cut back by 0 bases and J by 7 bases. The CDR3 spans 16 residues. Per germline, CDR1 MNHEY and CDR2 SVGAGI. The CDR3 nucleotides read TGTGCCAGCAGTTACTCAATGCTAGCGGGGTTAAATGAGCAGTTCTTC. Encoded protein: CASSYSMLAGLNEQFF.

The V call is TRBV30, the J call TRBJ1-2; the D is unclear. Germline V gene lookup returns CDR1 GTSNPN and CDR2 SVGIG (reference sequence). Trimming stripped 4 bases from V and 4 bases from J, with 13 bases between. The length of the CDR3 is 13 residues. The CDR3 spells CAWKPAGLYGYTF. The CDR3 region has the DNA TGTGCCTGGAAGCCAGCAGGTCTCTATGGCTACACCTTC.

This chain connects TRBV21-1 to TRBJ2-1; TRBD1, the table's D call, lacks a check against the DNA. TRBV21-1 is labeled a pseudogene. The length of the CDR3 is 15 residues. The CDR3 sequence is CASSKEGQGKNEQFF. The CDR3 nucleotides read TGTGCCAGCAGCAAAGAGGGACAGGGTAAGAATGAGCAGTTCTTC.